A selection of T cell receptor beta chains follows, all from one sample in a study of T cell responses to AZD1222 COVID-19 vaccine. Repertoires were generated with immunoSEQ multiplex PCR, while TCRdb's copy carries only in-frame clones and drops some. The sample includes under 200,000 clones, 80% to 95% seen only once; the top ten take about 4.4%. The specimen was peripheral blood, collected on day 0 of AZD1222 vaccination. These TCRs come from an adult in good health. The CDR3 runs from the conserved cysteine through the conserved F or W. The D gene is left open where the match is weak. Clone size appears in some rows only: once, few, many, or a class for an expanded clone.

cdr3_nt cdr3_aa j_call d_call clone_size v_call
TGTGCCAGCGGGAGGAACACTGAAGCTTTCTTT CASGRNTEAFF TRBJ1-1 - few TRBV3-1/TRBV3-2
TGTGCCAGCTCACGGGGACAGAACCAAGAGACCCAGTACTTC CASSRGQNQETQYF TRBJ2-5 TRBD1 - TRBV18
TGTGCCAGCAGCTCTGGGACAGGGAAACTTTATGGCTACACCTTC CASSSGTGKLYGYTF TRBJ1-2 TRBD1 - TRBV28
TGTGCCAGCAGTCTGGGACAGGGTTATGGCTACACCTTC CASSLGQGYGYTF TRBJ1-2 TRBD1 - TRBV12-3/TRBV12-4
TGTGCCAGCAGCCTCACAGGGCCCTCCGAGGGAGCTAATGAAAAACTGTTTTTT CASSLTGPSEGANEKLFF TRBJ1-4 - - TRBV7-4
TGTGCCAGCAGTTACTGGCCTCCGGCAGCCAATTCACCCCTCCACTTT CASSYWPPAANSPLHF TRBJ1-6 - - TRBV6-5
TGTGCCAGCAGACCCCGGACGGAACCTCCCTACGAGCAGTACTTC CASRPRTEPPYEQYF TRBJ2-7 - few TRBV28
TGCGCCAGCAGCCCAGGGACACTGTTGAACACTGAAGCTTTCTTT CASSPGTLLNTEAFF TRBJ1-1 - - TRBV4-1
TGTGCCAGCAGGGATGTGGTGGGAGAGCAGTACTTC CASRDVVGEQYF TRBJ2-7 - - TRBV2
TGTGCCACTCAAGGTCGTGGCAGGGCCCAAGATACGCAGTATTTT CATQGRGRAQDTQYF TRBJ2-3 - - TRBV19
TGTGCCTGGCGCCTTGGAAACACCATATATTTT CAWRLGNTIYF TRBJ1-3 - - TRBV30
TGTGCCATCAGTGATGGTCCGAGCAATCAGCCCCAGCATTTT CAISDGPSNQPQHF TRBJ1-5 - - TRBV10-3
TGTGCCAGCAGTTACTCGCTAGCGGGAGCCTACGAGCAGTACTTC CASSYSLAGAYEQYF TRBJ2-7 TRBD2 - TRBV6-5
TGTGCCAGCAGCGTTAAACAGGGGAGCACTGAAGCTTTCTTT CASSVKQGSTEAFF TRBJ1-1 TRBD1 - TRBV9
TGTGCCAGCAGCCACCGAAAAGCGCGGGGCCCTAACTATGGCTACACCTTC CASSHRKARGPNYGYTF TRBJ1-2 - - TRBV3-1/TRBV3-2
TGTGCCTGGAGTGTAGGACGAGGGAGGCACACCTTC CAWSVGRGRHTF TRBJ1-2 - - TRBV30
TGTGCCACCAGTGATTACCAGGTCTCTGCGGACACCATATATTTT CATSDYQVSADTIYF TRBJ1-3 - - TRBV24-1
TGTGCCAGCAGCCTTAACCGGGACAGGGACGAGCAGTACTTC CASSLNRDRDEQYF TRBJ2-7 TRBD1 few TRBV7-6
TGTGCCAGCAGAAGATATGGGGAGGAGGACCAGTACTTC CASRRYGEEDQYF TRBJ2-5 - - TRBV27
TGTGCCAGCAGACCGACTAGCGGGGGGGGCAACGAGCAGTACTTC CASRPTSGGGNEQYF TRBJ2-7 TRBD2 - TRBV11-1